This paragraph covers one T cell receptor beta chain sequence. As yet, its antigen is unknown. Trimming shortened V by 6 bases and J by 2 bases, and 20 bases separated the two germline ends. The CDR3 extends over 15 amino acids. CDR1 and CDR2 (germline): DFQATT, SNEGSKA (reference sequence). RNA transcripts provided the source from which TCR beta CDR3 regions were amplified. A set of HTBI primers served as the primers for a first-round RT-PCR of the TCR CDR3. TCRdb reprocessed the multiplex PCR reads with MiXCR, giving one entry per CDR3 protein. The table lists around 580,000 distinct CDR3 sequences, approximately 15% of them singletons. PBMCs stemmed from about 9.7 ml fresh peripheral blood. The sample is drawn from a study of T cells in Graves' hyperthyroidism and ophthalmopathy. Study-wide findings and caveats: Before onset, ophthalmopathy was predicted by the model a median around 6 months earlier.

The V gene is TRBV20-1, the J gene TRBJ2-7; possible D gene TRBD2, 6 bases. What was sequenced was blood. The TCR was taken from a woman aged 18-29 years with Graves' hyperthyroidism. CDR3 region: CSAPFLGTGAYEQYF. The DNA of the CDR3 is TGCAGTGCGCCCTTCCTCGGGACGGGAGCCTACGAGCAGTACTTC.